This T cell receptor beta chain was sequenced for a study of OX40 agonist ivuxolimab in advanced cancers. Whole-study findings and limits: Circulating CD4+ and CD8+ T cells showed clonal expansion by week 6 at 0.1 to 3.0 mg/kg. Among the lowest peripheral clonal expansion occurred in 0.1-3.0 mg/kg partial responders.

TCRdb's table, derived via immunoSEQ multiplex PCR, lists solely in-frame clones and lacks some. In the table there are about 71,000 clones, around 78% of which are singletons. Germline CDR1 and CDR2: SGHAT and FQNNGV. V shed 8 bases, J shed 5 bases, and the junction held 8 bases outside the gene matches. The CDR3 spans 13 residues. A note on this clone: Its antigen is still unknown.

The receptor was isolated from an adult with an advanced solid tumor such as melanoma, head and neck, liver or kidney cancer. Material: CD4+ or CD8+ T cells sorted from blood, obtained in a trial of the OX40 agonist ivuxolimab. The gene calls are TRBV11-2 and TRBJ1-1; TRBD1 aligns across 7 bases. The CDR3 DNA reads TGTGCCAGCGGGCCCAGGGGGGGGACTGAAGCTTTCTTT. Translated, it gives CASGPRGGTEAFF.